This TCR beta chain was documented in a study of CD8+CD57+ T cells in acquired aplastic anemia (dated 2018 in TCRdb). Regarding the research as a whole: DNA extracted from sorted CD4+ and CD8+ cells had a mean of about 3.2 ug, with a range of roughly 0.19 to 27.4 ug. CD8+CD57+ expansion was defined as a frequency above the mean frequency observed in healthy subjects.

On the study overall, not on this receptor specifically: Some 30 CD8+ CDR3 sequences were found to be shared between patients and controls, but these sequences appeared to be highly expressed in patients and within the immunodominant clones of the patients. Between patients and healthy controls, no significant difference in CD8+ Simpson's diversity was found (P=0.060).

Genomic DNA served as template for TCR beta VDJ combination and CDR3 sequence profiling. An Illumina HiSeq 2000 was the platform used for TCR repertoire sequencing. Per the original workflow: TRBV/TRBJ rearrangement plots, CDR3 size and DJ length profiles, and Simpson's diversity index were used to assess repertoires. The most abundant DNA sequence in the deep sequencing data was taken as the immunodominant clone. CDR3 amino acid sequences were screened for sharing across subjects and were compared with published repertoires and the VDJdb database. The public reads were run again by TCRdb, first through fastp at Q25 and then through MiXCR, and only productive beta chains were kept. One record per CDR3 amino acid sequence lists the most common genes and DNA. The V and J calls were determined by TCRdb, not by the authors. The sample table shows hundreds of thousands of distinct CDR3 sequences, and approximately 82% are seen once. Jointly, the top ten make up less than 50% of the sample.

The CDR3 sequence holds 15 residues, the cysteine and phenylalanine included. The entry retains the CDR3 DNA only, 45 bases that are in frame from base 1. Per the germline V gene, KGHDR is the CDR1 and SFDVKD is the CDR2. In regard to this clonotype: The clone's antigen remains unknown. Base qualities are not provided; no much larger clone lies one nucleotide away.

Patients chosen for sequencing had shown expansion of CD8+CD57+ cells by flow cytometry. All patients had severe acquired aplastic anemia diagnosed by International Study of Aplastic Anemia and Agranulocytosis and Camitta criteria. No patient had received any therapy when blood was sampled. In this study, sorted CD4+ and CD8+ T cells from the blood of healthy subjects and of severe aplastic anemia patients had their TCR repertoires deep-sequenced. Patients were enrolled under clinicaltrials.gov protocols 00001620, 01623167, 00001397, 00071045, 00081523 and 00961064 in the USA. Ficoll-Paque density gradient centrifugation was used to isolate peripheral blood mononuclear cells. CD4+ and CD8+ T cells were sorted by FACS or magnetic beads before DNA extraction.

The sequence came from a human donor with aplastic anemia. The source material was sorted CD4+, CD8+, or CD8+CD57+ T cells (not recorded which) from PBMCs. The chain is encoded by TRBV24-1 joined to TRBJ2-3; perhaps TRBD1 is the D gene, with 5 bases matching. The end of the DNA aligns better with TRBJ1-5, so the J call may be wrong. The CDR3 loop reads CASSAGTSGIDKQHF. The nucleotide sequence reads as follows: TGTGCCAGCAGCGCCGGGACTAGCGGAATCGACAAGCAGCATTTT.